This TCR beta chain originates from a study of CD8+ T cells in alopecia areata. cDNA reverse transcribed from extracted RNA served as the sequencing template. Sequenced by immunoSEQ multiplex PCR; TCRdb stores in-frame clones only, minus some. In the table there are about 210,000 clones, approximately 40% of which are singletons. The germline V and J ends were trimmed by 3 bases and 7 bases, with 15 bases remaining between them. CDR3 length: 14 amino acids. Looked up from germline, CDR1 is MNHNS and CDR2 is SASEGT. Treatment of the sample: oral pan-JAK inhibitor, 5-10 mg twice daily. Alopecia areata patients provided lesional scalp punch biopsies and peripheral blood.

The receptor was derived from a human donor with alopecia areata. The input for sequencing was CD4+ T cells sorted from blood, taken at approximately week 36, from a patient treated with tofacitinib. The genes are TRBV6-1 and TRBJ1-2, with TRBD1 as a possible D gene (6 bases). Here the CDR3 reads CASSEETGYGGYTF. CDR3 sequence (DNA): TGTGCCAGCAGTGAGGAGACAGGCTATGGTGGCTACACCTTC.